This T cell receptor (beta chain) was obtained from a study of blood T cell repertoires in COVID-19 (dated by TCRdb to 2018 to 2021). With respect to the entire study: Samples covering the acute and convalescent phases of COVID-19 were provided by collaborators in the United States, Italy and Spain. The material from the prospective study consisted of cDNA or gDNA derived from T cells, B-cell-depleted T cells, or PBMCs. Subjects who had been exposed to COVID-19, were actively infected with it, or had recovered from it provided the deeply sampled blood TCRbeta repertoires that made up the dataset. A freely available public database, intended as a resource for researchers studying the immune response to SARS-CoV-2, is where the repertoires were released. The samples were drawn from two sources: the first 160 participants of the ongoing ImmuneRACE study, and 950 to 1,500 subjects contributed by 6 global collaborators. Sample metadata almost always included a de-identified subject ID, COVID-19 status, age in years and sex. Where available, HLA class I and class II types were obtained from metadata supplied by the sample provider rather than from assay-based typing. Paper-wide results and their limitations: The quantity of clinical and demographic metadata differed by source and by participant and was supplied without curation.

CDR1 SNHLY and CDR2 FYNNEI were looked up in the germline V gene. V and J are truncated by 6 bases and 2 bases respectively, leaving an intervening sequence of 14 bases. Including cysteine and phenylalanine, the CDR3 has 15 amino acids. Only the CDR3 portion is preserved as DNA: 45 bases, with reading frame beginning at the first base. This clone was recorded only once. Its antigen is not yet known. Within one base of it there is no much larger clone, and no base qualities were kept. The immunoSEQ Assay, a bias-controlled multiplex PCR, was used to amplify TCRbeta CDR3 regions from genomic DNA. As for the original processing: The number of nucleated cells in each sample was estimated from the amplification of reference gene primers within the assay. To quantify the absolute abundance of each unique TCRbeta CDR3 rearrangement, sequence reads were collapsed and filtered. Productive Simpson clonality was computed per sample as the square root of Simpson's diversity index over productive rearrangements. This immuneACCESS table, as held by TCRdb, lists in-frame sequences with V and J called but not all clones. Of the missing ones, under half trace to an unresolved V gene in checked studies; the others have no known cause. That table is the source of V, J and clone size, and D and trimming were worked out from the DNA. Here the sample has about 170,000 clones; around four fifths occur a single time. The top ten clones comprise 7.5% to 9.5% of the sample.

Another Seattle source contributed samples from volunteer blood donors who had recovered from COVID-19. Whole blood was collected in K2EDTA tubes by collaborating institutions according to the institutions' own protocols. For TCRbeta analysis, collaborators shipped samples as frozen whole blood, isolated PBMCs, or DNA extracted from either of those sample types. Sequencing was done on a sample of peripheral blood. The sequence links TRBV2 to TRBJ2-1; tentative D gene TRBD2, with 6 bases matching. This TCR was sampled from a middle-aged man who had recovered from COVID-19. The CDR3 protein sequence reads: CASRTNTGAYNEQFF. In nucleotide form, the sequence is TGTGCCAGCAGGACTAATACGGGAGCCTACAATGAGCAGTTCTTC.